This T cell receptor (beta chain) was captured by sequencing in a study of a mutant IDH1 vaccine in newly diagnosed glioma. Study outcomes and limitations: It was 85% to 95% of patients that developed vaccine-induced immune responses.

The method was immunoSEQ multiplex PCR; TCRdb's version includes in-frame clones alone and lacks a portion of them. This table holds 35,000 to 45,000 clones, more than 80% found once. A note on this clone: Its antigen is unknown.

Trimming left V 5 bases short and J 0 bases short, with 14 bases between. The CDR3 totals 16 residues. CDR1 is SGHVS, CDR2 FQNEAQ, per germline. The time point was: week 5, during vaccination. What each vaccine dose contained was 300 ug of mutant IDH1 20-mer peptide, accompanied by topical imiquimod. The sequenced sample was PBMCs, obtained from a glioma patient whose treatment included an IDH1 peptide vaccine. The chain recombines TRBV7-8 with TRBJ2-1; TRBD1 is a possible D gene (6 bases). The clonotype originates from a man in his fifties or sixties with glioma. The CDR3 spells CASSPYRVGSYNEQFF. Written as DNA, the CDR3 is TGTGCCAGCAGCCCATACAGGGTGGGCTCCTACAATGAGCAGTTCTTC.